This T cell receptor (beta chain) came from a study of blood T cell repertoires in COVID-19. Clones were sequenced by immunoSEQ multiplex PCR, and TCRdb holds only the in-frame ones, with some missing. There are about 200,000 clones in the sample; 88% occur only once, and under 2% lies in the top ten. Trimming removed 6 bases from V and 6 bases from J; junction bases left unmatched: 4. The CDR3 contains 12 residues. Germline CDR1 and CDR2: MNHEY and SMNVEV (reference sequence). The source of this sequence is a young man with active or convalescent COVID-19. Material for sequencing was peripheral blood. This chain uses TRBV27 with TRBJ1-2; TRBD1 aligns across 7 bases. The CDR3 DNA reads as TGTGCCAGCAGGACAGGGTGGAATGGCTACACCTTC. Amino acid sequence: CASRTGWNGYTF.